The sequence of this T cell receptor (beta chain) was determined in a study of blood T cell repertoires in COVID-19. About the research overall: T cells, B-cell-depleted T cells, or PBMCs provided the cDNA or gDNA that served as material.

The CDR3 is 18 residues long. Trimming removed 0 bases from V and 4 bases from J; junction bases left unmatched: 10. Germline-derived CDR1 and CDR2 are SEHNR and FQNEAQ (reference sequence). In the study's own analysis: Amplifying reference gene primers gave estimates of nucleated cell counts. Sequenced by immunoSEQ multiplex PCR; TCRdb stores in-frame clones only, minus some. The DNA gave D and trimming, while V, J and clone size come from that table. The table records 320,000 or so clones, roughly 87% of them present only once. Participants were aged roughly 18 to 89 years, lived in 24 US areas, and enrolled virtually. Membership in each cohort depended on participant-reported clinical history.

Sequenced: PBMCs or T cells enriched from blood (not recorded which). This sequence joins TRBV7-9 and TRBJ2-1; TRBD1 aligns across 9 bases. This receptor was obtained from a woman younger than 45 who had recovered from COVID-19. CDR3 in amino acids: CASSLAGTGIKLYNEQFF. CDR3 nucleotide sequence: TGTGCCAGCAGCTTAGCGGGGACAGGGATCAAATTGTACAATGAGCAGTTCTTC. The full variable domain, its missing parts supplied by reference TRBV7-9 and TRBJ2-1, is DTGVSQNPRHKITKRGQNVTFRCDPISEHNRLYWYRQTLGQGPEFLTYFQNEAQLEKSRLLSDRFSAERPKGSFSTLEIQRTEQGDSAMYLCASSLAGTGIKLYNEQFFGPGTRLTVL.